The rows below give T cell receptor beta chains drawn from one sample of a study of T cell responses to AZD1222 COVID-19 vaccine. This table comes from immunoSEQ multiplex PCR, and its TCRdb copy is limited to in-frame clones, with some not included. The repertoire has around 130,000 clones, about 91% of them found once; the top ten carry about 3.5%. The sequenced sample was peripheral blood, obtained on day 0 of AZD1222 vaccination. Receptors were obtained from an adult in good health. Each CDR3 is given with its conserved first and last residue. Each record gives: CDR3 protein, CDR3 DNA, clone size, J gene, V gene, D gene. A D gene is named only where the DNA matches it firmly. Expanded clones are given a class, and other clones once, few, many or no size at all.

CASSLEDTQYF,TGCGCCAGCAGCTTGGAAGATACGCAGTATTTT,.,TRBJ2-3,TRBV5-1,.
CASSLGLAGGTGEQYF,TGTGCCAGCAGCTTGGGACTAGCGGGAGGGACAGGCGAGCAGTACTTC,.,TRBJ2-7,TRBV5-4,TRBD2
CASSPRGRNYEQYF,TGTGCCAGCAGCCCGAGGGGCCGTAACTACGAGCAGTACTTC,.,TRBJ2-7,TRBV14,.
CASSSTSYEQYF,TGTGCCAGCAGCTCGACCTCCTACGAGCAGTACTTC,.,TRBJ2-7,TRBV5-6,.
CASSLYASGSSETQYF,TGTGCCAGCAGCTTGTATGCTAGCGGGAGCAGTGAGACCCAGTACTTC,.,TRBJ2-5,TRBV7-9,TRBD2
CASTAQGAENSPLHF,TGTGCCAGCACTGCACAGGGGGCCGAAAATTCACCCCTCCACTTT,.,TRBJ1-6,TRBV2,TRBD1
CASSRAGIGTGELFF,TGTGCCAGCAGCCGAGCGGGAATCGGCACCGGGGAGCTGTTTTTT,.,TRBJ2-2,TRBV13,TRBD2
CASSSRETTLRANEQFF,TGTGCCAGCAGCTCCCGGGAGACGACACTACGAGCGAATGAGCAGTTCTTC,.,TRBJ2-1,TRBV7-2,.
CASSLRGGAFF,TGTGCCAGCAGCCTCCGGGGAGGAGCTTTCTTT,.,TRBJ1-1,TRBV7-2,.
CASSPTSGAYNEQFF,TGTGCCAGCTCCCCGACTAGCGGAGCTTACAATGAGCAGTTCTTC,.,TRBJ2-1,TRBV18,TRBD2
CASSQDSGEWSEQYF,TGCGCCAGCAGCCAAGATTCGGGGGAGTGGAGCGAGCAGTACTTC,.,TRBJ2-7,TRBV4-3,.
CASSQGQSHYGYTF,TGTGCCAGCAGCCAAGGACAGAGCCACTATGGCTACACCTTC,.,TRBJ1-2,TRBV3-1/TRBV3-2,.
CSASGGRSSNEKLFF,TGCAGTGCTAGTGGCGGACGGTCCTCAAATGAAAAACTGTTTTTT,.,TRBJ1-4,TRBV20-1,.
CASSQGSGGAGTETQYF,TGTGCCAGCAGCCAAGGTTCGGGGGGCGCGGGAACAGAGACCCAGTACTTC,few,TRBJ2-5,TRBV4-2,.
CASSLGTGYGYTF,TGCGCCAGCAGCCTTGGGACAGGGTACGGCTACACCTTC,.,TRBJ1-2,TRBV4-3,TRBD1
CATAGTGSTDTQYF,TGTGCCACCGCCGGGACAGGGAGCACAGATACGCAGTATTTT,.,TRBJ2-3,TRBV28,TRBD1
CASSFASGSSYNEQFF,TGTGCCAGCAGCTTTGCTAGCGGGAGCTCCTACAATGAGCAGTTCTTC,.,TRBJ2-1,TRBV11-3,TRBD2
CASSLDRGADTQYF,TGTGCCAGCAGCCTGGACAGGGGGGCAGATACGCAGTATTTT,once,TRBJ2-3,TRBV9,TRBD1
CASSLTGVNEKLFF,TGCGCCAGCAGCTTGACAGGGGTTAATGAAAAACTGTTTTTT,.,TRBJ1-4,TRBV5-1,TRBD1
CASSLFRVDNEKLFF,TGTGCCAGCAGCCTGTTTCGGGTGGACAATGAAAAACTGTTTTTT,.,TRBJ1-4,TRBV5-4,.
CASSLTSGSFNEQFF,TGTGCCAGCAGCTTAACTAGCGGGAGTTTCAATGAGCAGTTCTTC,.,TRBJ2-1,TRBV7-2,TRBD2
CSVGRMNTEAFF,TGCAGCGTAGGGAGAATGAACACTGAAGCTTTCTTT,.,TRBJ1-1,TRBV29-1,.
CASSLAGEQNEQFF,TGTGCCAGCAGTCTAGCGGGAGAGCAAAATGAGCAGTTCTTC,.,TRBJ2-1,TRBV3-1/TRBV3-2,TRBD2
CASSLFIAGGPDTQYF,TGTGCCAGCAGCTTATTCATAGCGGGAGGGCCAGATACGCAGTATTTT,.,TRBJ2-3,TRBV7-3,TRBD2
CAWSVWDKSSYGYTF,TGTGCCTGGAGTGTATGGGACAAGTCGAGCTATGGCTACACCTTC,.,TRBJ1-2,TRBV30,.
CASSLNDRVSNQPQHF,TGTGCCAGCTCACTAAACGACAGGGTTAGCAATCAGCCCCAGCATTTT,.,TRBJ1-5,TRBV18,TRBD1
CASSRYSGENYEQYF,TGTGCCAGCAGTCGTTATAGCGGGGAAAACTACGAGCAGTACTTC,.,TRBJ2-7,TRBV27,TRBD2
CASSTGEGSTF,TGTGCCAGTAGTACCGGGGAAGGTTCCACCTTC,.,TRBJ1-2,TRBV19,.
CASSGERNTEAFF,TGTGCCAGCTCCGGGGAGAGGAACACTGAAGCTTTCTTT,.,TRBJ1-1,TRBV18,.
CASSEGRTTGYTF,TGCGCCAGCAGTGAGGGGAGGACGACCGGCTACACCTTC,.,TRBJ1-2,TRBV10-1,.
CASSFGGANEKLFF,TGTGCCAGCAGTTTCGGGGGGGCGAATGAAAAACTGTTTTTT,.,TRBJ1-4,TRBV28,.
CASSLLQGSTDTQYF,TGTGCCAGCAGTTTATTACAGGGGAGCACAGATACGCAGTATTTT,.,TRBJ2-3,TRBV28,TRBD1
CASSQAPAGGHEQFF,TGCGCCAGCAGCCAAGCCCCAGCGGGAGGGCATGAGCAGTTCTTC,few,TRBJ2-1,TRBV4-3,TRBD2
CASSLGASGTGIGYGYTF,TGTGCCAGCAGCTTAGGGGCCTCCGGGACAGGGATAGGCTATGGCTACACCTTC,once,TRBJ1-2,TRBV7-6,TRBD1
CASTPNPQPGGNEQFF,TGTGCCAGCACACCTAACCCCCAGCCGGGGGGCAATGAGCAGTTCTTC,.,TRBJ2-1,TRBV4-2,TRBD2
CATCRAGANVLTF,TGTGCCACCTGTCGAGCTGGGGCCAACGTCCTGACTTTC,.,TRBJ2-6,TRBV12-3/TRBV12-4,.
CASSHSRGLAGGEQYF,TGCGCCAGCAGCCACTCCAGGGGACTAGCGGGAGGCGAGCAGTACTTC,.,TRBJ2-7,TRBV4-3,TRBD2
CASSVGAGGIYEQYF,TGTGCCAGCAGCGTAGGAGCGGGAGGTATATACGAGCAGTACTTC,.,TRBJ2-7,TRBV9,TRBD2
CATSDLDRVGEQYF,TGTGCCACCAGTGATTTGGACAGGGTGGGGGAGCAGTACTTC,.,TRBJ2-7,TRBV24-1,TRBD1
CASSRQGASSSPLHF,TGTGCCAGCAGCAGACAGGGGGCGAGCAGTTCACCCCTCCACTTT,.,TRBJ1-6,TRBV6-1,TRBD1
CASSDRDRNTGELFF,TGTGCCAGCAGTGATCGAGACAGGAACACCGGGGAGCTGTTTTTT,.,TRBJ2-2,TRBV25-1,.
CAWSAGGSGNTIYF,TGTGCCTGGAGTGCCGGAGGCTCCGGAAACACCATATATTTT,.,TRBJ1-3,TRBV30,.
CASSVGSGGISTEAFF,TGTGCCAGCAGCGTAGGATCGGGGGGAATAAGCACTGAAGCTTTCTTT,.,TRBJ1-1,TRBV9,.
CASSLGPAKAFF,TGTGCCAGCAGCCTCGGACCCGCGAAGGCTTTCTTT,.,TRBJ1-1,TRBV3-1/TRBV3-2,.
CASSPQPSTGTNSPLHF,TGCGCCAGCAGCCCGCAGCCCTCGACAGGGACGAATTCACCCCTCCACTTT,few,TRBJ1-6,TRBV5-1,TRBD1
CSVAQLGNEQFF,TGCAGCGTGGCCCAGCTAGGCAATGAGCAGTTCTTC,.,TRBJ2-1,TRBV29-1,.
CSGDRGETEAFF,TGCAGCGGGGACAGGGGGGAAACTGAAGCTTTCTTT,.,TRBJ1-1,TRBV29-1,TRBD1
CASSEEIQQGSTTNTEAFF,TGTGCCAGCAGTGAAGAGATCCAACAGGGCTCAACAACGAACACTGAAGCTTTCTTT,.,TRBJ1-1,TRBV2,.
CASSQFPVGEQYF,TGTGCCAGCAGCCAATTTCCCGTTGGGGAGCAGTACTTC,.,TRBJ2-7,TRBV3-1/TRBV3-2,.
CASSALWFLGMVWDYGYTF,TGTGCCAGCAGTGCCCTTTGGTTTCTCGGTATGGTATGGGACTATGGCTACACCTTC,.,TRBJ1-2,TRBV6-4,.
CSASEGQSQETQYF,TGCAGTGCTAGTGAAGGACAGTCCCAAGAGACCCAGTACTTC,.,TRBJ2-5,TRBV20-1,.
CASTRTGLEKLFF,TGTGCCAGTACCCGGACAGGGCTAGAAAAACTGTTTTTT,.,TRBJ1-4,TRBV19,TRBD1
CASSWDRGREQYF,TGTGCCAGCAGCTGGGACAGGGGGCGAGAGCAGTACTTC,.,TRBJ2-7,TRBV7-2,TRBD1